A single sample gave rise to the 29 T cell receptor beta chains below, sequenced in a study of blood T cells in healthy people across ages. A J-beta primer mix and a sample-barcoded 5' primer were used in a second PCR of roughly 6 to 12 cycles. From the 5' RACE reads, TCRdb called clonotypes with MiXCR, one entry per CDR3 protein. The data hold about 720,000 distinct CDR3 sequences, with more than 20% observed a single time. The same sample was also studied in work on T cells of mothers and their children.

Sample: blood. These receptors came from a boy between 10 and 17 years old in good health.

This clonotype appeared a few times. The CDR3 nucleotides read TGTGCCAGCAGCCCCGGAGGGCTCTATAATTCACCCCTCCACTTT. It translates to CASSPGGLYNSPLHF. This chain connects TRBV3-1 to TRBJ1-6; no clear D gene. CDR3 length: 15 amino acids. Trimming removed 4 bases from V and 3 bases from J, with 10 bases in between. Germline assignment: CDR1 LGHDT and CDR2 YNNKEL (reference sequence).

This rearrangement joins TRBV19 to TRBJ1-5, with 9 bases fitting TRBD1. Trimming removed 6 bases from V and 2 bases from J; junction bases left unmatched: 8. This CDR3 is built from 16 residues. In germline, CDR1 is LNHDA, CDR2 SQIVND (reference sequence). The CDR3 loop reads CASSVLTGGRNQPQHF. Written as DNA, the CDR3 is TGTGCCAGTAGCGTCTTGACAGGGGGGCGCAATCAGCCCCAGCATTTT.

This chain joins TRBV7-6 and TRBJ2-3; 9 nucleotides line up with TRBD1. CDR1 SGHVS and CDR2 FNYEAQ come from the germline V gene. With V trimmed by 1 base and J by 5 bases, 10 bases remained unmatched. The length of the CDR3 is 17 residues. The CDR3 region has the DNA TGTGCCAGCAGCTTAGGCGGTTGGGGACAGGGAGGAGATACGCAGTATTTT. Translation: CASSLGGWGQGGDTQYF.

The chain uses TRBV4-3 and TRBJ1-5; D is unclear. The V end was cut by 0 bases, the J end by 6 bases, with 6 bases between. Looked up from germline, CDR1 is LGHNA and CDR2 is YSLEER. The CDR3 has 13 amino acids. CDR3 sequence: CASSQEDSQPQHF. In DNA, the CDR3 is TGCGCCAGCAGCCAAGAAGATAGTCAGCCCCAGCATTTT.

The chain is built from TRBV7-9 and TRBJ1-1; 9 bases fit TRBD1. CDR1 and CDR2 (germline): SEHNR, FQNEAQ (reference sequence). CDR3 size: 14 residues. J lost 7 bases, V lost 5 bases, and 8 bases had no gene match. The CDR3 sequence: CASSGTGQGSEAFF. CDR3 bases: TGTGCCAGCAGCGGAACGGGACAGGGTAGTGAAGCTTTCTTT.

This clonotype turned up a few times. The chain combines TRBV12-3 or TRBV12-4 with TRBJ2-1; 10 positions agree with TRBD1. With 6 bases clipped from V and 6 bases from J, the junction kept 8 bases outside the gene matches. The CDR3 extends over 15 amino acids. The chain's CDR3 is CASRAWDRGINEQFF. The DNA for the CDR3 is TGTGCCAGCAGAGCCTGGGACAGGGGAATCAATGAGCAGTTCTTC.

The chain combines TRBV9 with TRBJ2-4; 9 bases align to TRBD2. V dropped 2 bases and J dropped 2; count of bases not matched to a gene: 8. Germline CDR1 is SGDLS and CDR2 is YYNGEE. There are 17 residues in the CDR3. The CDR3 region is CASSVTSGASSKNIQYF. The CDR3 DNA reads TGTGCCAGCAGCGTGACTAGCGGTGCCTCGTCCAAAAACATTCAGTACTTC. Full variable domain (outside the CDR3, taken from reference TRBV9 and TRBJ2-4): DSGVTQTPKHLITATGQRVTLRCSPRSGDLSVYWYQQSLDQGLQFLIQYYNGEERAKGNILERFSAQQFPDLHSELNLSSLELGDSALYFCASSVTSGASSKNIQYFGAGTRLSVL.

This clonotype was seen only a few times. The gene calls are TRBV5-1 and TRBJ1-1; TRBD1 agrees at 7 bases. Germline CDR1 reads SGHRS; CDR2 reads YFSETQ. The CDR3 is 16 residues long. V lost 4 bases, J lost 2 bases, and 11 bases stayed unmatched. The CDR3 DNA is TGCGCCAGCAGCCCGGGGACAGACGATTCTAACACTGAAGCTTTCTTT. This gives the protein CASSPGTDDSNTEAFF.

This clonotype was counted a few times. The rearrangement links TRBV2 to TRBJ2-4; D remains ambiguous. CDR3 size: 14 residues. Germline CDR1 SNHLY, CDR2 FYNNEI. Trimming took off 3 bases at V and 6 bases at J, with 12 bases between the two ends. CDR3 DNA: TGTGCCAGCAGTGAGAGTCTAGAGGTAAACATTCAGTACTTC. Translation: CASSESLEVNIQYF.

The J gene is TRBJ1-6, the V gene TRBV20-1, with TRBD1 as a possible D gene (5 bases). The V gene lost 6 bases and the J gene lost 6 bases, with 18 bases spanning the gap. The CDR3 is 15 amino acids. Germline V gene lookup returns CDR1 DFQATT and CDR2 SNEGSKA (reference sequence). CDR3 region: CSARLSSGSNSPLHF. The CDR3 region has the DNA TGCAGTGCCAGACTATCGTCAGGGTCTAATTCACCCCTCCACTTT.

The chain uses TRBV29-1 and TRBJ2-1; TRBD2 aligns across 11 bases. Trimming at V came to 5 bases and at J to 7 bases, leaving 1 base not matched to a gene. The CDR3 spans 12 residues. CDR1 and CDR2 from the germline V gene are SQVTM and ANQGSEA. This chain's CDR3 is CSVLAGGNEQFF. CDR3 coding DNA: TGCAGCGTTTTAGCGGGAGGGAATGAGCAGTTCTTC.

The V and J genes are TRBV11-2 and TRBJ1-4; the match to TRBD1 covers 7 bases. Per the germline V gene, CDR1 is SGHAT and CDR2 is FQNNGV. This CDR3 is built from 15 residues. Trimming cost V 4 bases and J 2 bases; bases outside gene matches: 4. The CDR3 bases are TGTGCCAGCAGCTCGGGACAGAGGACTAATGAAAAACTGTTTTTT. It translates to CASSSGQRTNEKLFF.

The chain uses TRBV4-1 and TRBJ2-5; tentative D call: TRBD2 (6 bases). This CDR3 has 15 residues. V lost 6 bases and J 2 bases, leaving 16 bases between the germline ends. CDR1 and CDR2 from the germline V gene are MGHRA and YSYEKL. CDR3 loop: CASSREPGLQETQYF. As DNA, the CDR3 is TGCGCCAGCAGTCGCGAACCGGGACTTCAAGAGACCCAGTACTTC.

V and J are TRBV4-3 and TRBJ1-4; D perhaps matches TRBD1 (6 bases). CDR3 length: 15 amino acids. V lost 0 bases and J lost 7, with 12 bases in between. Germline lookup yields CDR1 LGHNA and CDR2 YSLEER. CDR3 sequence (DNA): TGCGCCAGCAGCCAAGACCCGGGGGGCCGTGAAAAACTGTTTTTT. Protein sequence: CASSQDPGGREKLFF.

The V and J genes are TRBV6-6 and TRBJ1-1; 8 nucleotides align to TRBD1. Germline V gene lookup returns CDR1 MNHNY and CDR2 SVGAGI (reference sequence). Trimming at V came to 4 bases and at J to 5 bases, leaving 9 bases not matched to a gene. There are 15 residues in the CDR3. Written as DNA, the CDR3 is TGTGCCAGCAGTTGGGGTCCAGGGGGCGTGACTGAAGCTTTCTTT. This codes for CASSWGPGGVTEAFF.

Only a few counts were recorded for this clonotype. V is TRBV2 and J is TRBJ2-5; D is uncertain. Judging by the DNA end, TRBJ2-1 fits better; the J call may be wrong. Germline V gene sequence: CDR1 SNHLY, CDR2 FYNNEI. This CDR3 is 13 amino acids long. This CDR3 is CASSEAGEWEQFF. CDR3 DNA sequence: TGTGCCAGCAGTGAAGCTGGAGAATGGGAGCAGTTCTTC.

This clonotype has more than one count but fewer than ten. The chain couples TRBV29-1 to TRBJ2-7; D is unclear. Germline loops: CDR1 SQVTM, CDR2 ANQGSEA. V lost 4 bases, J lost 0 bases, and 10 bases lay in between. The CDR3 covers 13 residues. In DNA, the CDR3 is TGCAGCGTTGTGCCGGCTAGCTCCTACGAGCAGTACTTC. It yields the protein CSVVPASSYEQYF.

The V gene is TRBV25-1, the J gene TRBJ2-5, with D perhaps TRBD2 (6 bases). This CDR3 has 17 amino acids. Trimming removed 1 base at V and 1 base at J, with 16 bases between. The germline gives CDR1 MGHDK, CDR2 SYGVNS. CDR3 DNA sequence: TGTGCCAGCAGTGAATCTTCGGGACGGGGGATCCAAGAGACCCAGTACTTC. Protein: CASSESSGRGIQETQYF.

This chain uses TRBV28 with TRBJ1-4; the match to TRBD1 covers 8 bases. The CDR3 is made up of 14 amino acids. V dropped 7 bases and J dropped 7; count of bases not matched to a gene: 8. CDR1 is MDHEN, CDR2 SYDVKM, per germline. The CDR3 sequence: CASIQGAEGEKLFF. The CDR3 DNA reads as TGTGCCAGCATCCAGGGGGCGGAGGGTGAAAAACTGTTTTTT.

The chain joins TRBV6-2 or TRBV6-3 to TRBJ2-4, with a weak D call TRBD1 (5 bases). The CDR3 extends over 16 amino acids. Germline CDR1 and CDR2: MNHEY and SVGEGT. Trimming took off 2 bases at V and 1 base at J, with 12 bases between the two ends. DNA for the CDR3: TGTGCCAGCAGTTACGACCGACAGATCGCCAAAAACATTCAGTACTTC. Translated: CASSYDRQIAKNIQYF.

The genes are TRBV5-1 and TRBJ2-5, with 12 bases that match TRBD2. V was pared by 4 bases and J by 3 bases, with 4 bases of the junction left unmatched. The length of the CDR3 is 15 residues. The V gene's germline CDR1 is SGHRS and CDR2 YFSETQ. The CDR3 DNA is TGCGCCAGCAGCGAGGGACTAGCGGGCGAAGAGACCCAGTACTTC. This codes for CASSEGLAGEETQYF.

J is TRBJ2-7 and V is TRBV29-1; unclear D gene. Germline loops: CDR1 SQVTM, CDR2 ANQGSEA. The germline V and J ends were trimmed by 4 bases and 4 bases, with 5 bases remaining between them. The CDR3 is 10 amino acids. The CDR3 loop is CSVVNYEQYF. The CDR3 bases are TGCAGCGTTGTAAATTACGAGCAGTACTTC.

V usage is TRBV9 and J usage is TRBJ2-1; D is undetermined. Between the trimmed V and J ends, which lost 4 bases and 0 bases, there was a span of 11 bases. The length of the CDR3 is 15 residues. Germline V lookup: CDR1 SGDLS, CDR2 YYNGEE. CDR3 sequence reads: CASSSAPSSYNEQFF. The CDR3 bases are TGTGCCAGCAGCTCAGCTCCAAGCTCCTACAATGAGCAGTTCTTC.

The chain is built from TRBV14 and TRBJ1-6; D is ambiguous. Germline CDR1 SGHDN, CDR2 FVKESK. V was pared by 1 base and J by 1 base, with 14 bases between. The CDR3 is made up of 18 amino acids. The CDR3 nucleotides are TGTGCCAGCAGCCAAGTTGTGGGAAGAGGGTCCTATAATTCACCCCTCCACTTT. This sequence encodes CASSQVVGRGSYNSPLHF.

This clonotype was found a few times. The rearrangement uses TRBV10-3 and TRBJ1-5; 9 nucleotides align to TRBD1. This CDR3 region has 16 residues. CDR1 and CDR2 from the germline V gene are ENHRY and SYGVKD. Trimming took 2 bases from V and 4 from J; bases not matched to a gene: 6. The DNA for the CDR3 is TGTGCCATCAGTGAGCCCGGACAGGGGAAGAATCAGCCCCAGCATTTT. Encoded protein: CAISEPGQGKNQPQHF.

Comments on this clonotype: The CDR3 carries no conserved terminal phenylalanine or tryptophan, so it likely arises from a read error. The V gene is TRBV2, the J gene TRBJ1-2; D ambiguous. The CDR3 is 13 amino acids. V lost 2 bases and J 6 bases, leaving 10 bases between the germline ends. CDR1 and CDR2 from the germline V gene are SNHLY and FYNNEI. CDR3: CASSETADHGYTL. CDR3 coding DNA: TGTGCCAGCAGTGAAACAGCGGACCATGGCTACACCCTC.

As to this clonotype: A read error may produce the germline difference seen at one junction end. The chain employs TRBV29-1 and TRBJ2-5; TRBD1 or TRBD2 may be the D gene (6 bases each). TRBJ2-1 matches the DNA end more closely, so the J call is doubtful. The germline CDR1 and CDR2 sequences are SQVTM and ANQGSEA. The CDR3 runs 16 residues. CDR3 coding DNA: TGCAGCGCTGAAGGGGTCCCAGGGGACTCTTACAATGAGCAGTTCTTC. Its protein is CSAEGVPGDSYNEQFF.

V and J are TRBV5-1 and TRBJ2-5; 9 nucleotides align to TRBD1. The CDR3 runs to 17 residues. Germline CDR1 reads SGHRS; CDR2 reads YFSETQ. Germline trimming cut 0 bases from V and 4 bases from J; bases unmatched to any gene: 10. This chain's CDR3 is CASSLGQGVKIGETQYF. The CDR3 region has the DNA TGCGCCAGCAGCTTGGGACAGGGGGTGAAAATTGGAGAGACCCAGTACTTC.

The chain employs TRBV15 and TRBJ2-5, with unresolved D. The J call may be incorrect, as the DNA end agrees better with TRBJ2-1. Germline V lookup: CDR1 LNHNV, CDR2 YYDKDF (reference sequence). CDR3 length: 15 residues. CDR3 sequence reads: CATSTTDPWQNEQFF. In DNA form, the CDR3 reads TGTGCCACCAGCACGACCGACCCGTGGCAAAATGAGCAGTTCTTC.